This T cell receptor (beta chain) was recorded in a study of CD8+ T cells in alopecia areata. Across the whole study: Those patients who were treated received oral tofacitinib, which was given at 5 to 10 mg twice daily for moderate-to-severe alopecia areata. Affected scalp percentage determined the severity score of treated patients.

Treatment denoted: oral pan-JAK inhibitor, 5-10 mg twice daily. Collected material from alopecia areata patients comprised lesional scalp punch biopsies and peripheral blood. This clone was observed a few times. Its specificity is unknown. RNA extraction was followed by reverse transcription into cDNA, which acted as the sequencing template. Clones were read by immunoSEQ multiplex PCR, and TCRdb kept only the in-frame ones, dropping some. The data hold 150,000 to 200,000 clones, with 53% observed a single time. Trimming took 5 bases from V and 7 from J, leaving 11 bases between them. The CDR3 is 13 amino acids. Germline CDR1 reads SGHVS; CDR2 reads FQNEAQ. General observations from the study: With just one nonresponder, it is still uncertain whether baseline CD8+ expansion relates to response.

Sequenced material: CD8+ T cells sorted from blood, taken at week 24, from a patient treated with tofacitinib. The gene calls are TRBV7-8 and TRBJ2-2; D gene uncertain. The clonotype comes from a human donor with alopecia areata. CDR3: CASSREIIGELFF. In DNA form, the CDR3 reads TGTGCCAGCAGCCGCGAGATAATCGGGGAGCTGTTTTTT.